What follows are 30 T cell receptor beta chains derived from one specimen sequenced in a study of T cells in Graves' hyperthyroidism and ophthalmopathy. The source material, RNA transcripts, was used to amplify TCR beta CDR3 regions. The TCR CDR3 was amplified in a first-round RT-PCR using the HTBI primer set. TCRdb reprocessed the multiplex PCR reads with MiXCR, giving one entry per CDR3 protein. The table lists hundreds of thousands of distinct CDR3 sequences, roughly 20% of them singletons. Sequencing input: blood. These receptor sequences come from a man aged 25 to 45 with Graves' ophthalmopathy.

About this clonotype itself: One junction end does not reproduce the germline sequence, and a read error may be involved. V gene TRBV6-9 combines with J gene TRBJ2-1, with a possible D match to TRBD2 (6 bases). The length of the CDR3 is 19 residues. The germline gives CDR1 MNHGY, CDR2 SVAAGI. The CDR3 region has the DNA TGTGCCAGCAGTTACGGTCGTGCCCTGCGCGGGACCGCCTACAATGAGCAATTCTTC. This encodes CASSYGRALRGTAYNEQFF.

The rearrangement links TRBV24-1 to TRBJ2-2; 14 positions match TRBD2. V shed 2 bases and J 7 bases; nucleotides not matched to a gene: 5. Germline loops: CDR1 KGHDR, CDR2 SFDVKD. The CDR3 totals 17 residues. The CDR3 spells CATSDSGLAGGSGELFF. The CDR3 region has the DNA TGTGCCACCAGTGATTCCGGACTAGCGGGAGGAAGCGGGGAGCTGTTTTTT.

A few counts support this clonotype. The V call is TRBV6-2 or TRBV6-3, the J call TRBJ2-4, with D perhaps TRBD1 (8 bases). Trimming removed 2 bases from V and 8 bases from J, with 13 bases in between. This CDR3 spans 14 amino acids. Germline V gene lookup returns CDR1 MNHEY and CDR2 SVGEGT. The CDR3 loop is CASSYGQGGHIQYF. CDR3 DNA sequence: TGTGCCAGCAGTTACGGACAGGGAGGGCACATTCAGTACTTC.

This clonotype was observed many times. This sequence joins TRBV28 and TRBJ1-5; 9 nucleotides align to TRBD1. Germline V gives CDR1 MDHEN, CDR2 SYDVKM. The CDR3 runs to 17 residues. Unmatched junction bases numbered 7, after V lost 4 bases and J lost 0 bases. In nucleotides, the CDR3 is TGTGCCAGCAGTTCCGGGACAGGGAGGCATAGCAATCAGCCCCAGCATTTT. Its protein product is CASSSGTGRHSNQPQHF.

This clonotype was counted many times. The chain couples TRBV18 to TRBJ1-4; D gene unclear. CDR1 KGHSH and CDR2 LQKENI come from the germline V gene. The length of the CDR3 is 14 residues. The germline V and J ends were trimmed by 4 bases and 4 bases, with 10 bases remaining between them. The CDR3 coding sequence is TGTGCCAGCTCACGAAGGCGGTTTAATGAAAAACTGTTTTTT. Translated, it gives CASSRRRFNEKLFF.

J is TRBJ2-7 and V is TRBV12-3 or TRBV12-4; D is perhaps TRBD1 (5 bases). This CDR3 spans 13 amino acids. The ends were cut back, 3 bases at V and 2 bases at J, with 8 bases in the middle. CDR3 sequence: CASSFETAYEQYF. The CDR3, as DNA: TGTGCCAGCAGTTTTGAGACAGCCTACGAGCAGTACTTC.

There are a few counts of this clonotype. The chain joins TRBV6-1 to TRBJ2-4; no firm D call. CDR1 and CDR2 (germline): MNHNS, SASEGT. CDR3 length: 13 amino acids. Trimming removed 7 bases from V and 7 bases from J, with 14 bases in between. The CDR3 region is CASNLKVENIQYF. CDR3 DNA sequence: TGTGCCAGCAACCTTAAGGTTGAGAACATTCAGTACTTC.

This clonotype was seen more than once but under ten times. The V and J genes are TRBV29-1 and TRBJ2-7; TRBD2 aligns across 11 bases. Germline CDR1 SQVTM, CDR2 ANQGSEA. V gave up 6 bases and J gave up 2 bases; unmatched junction bases: 3. The CDR3 is 13 residues long. CDR3 in DNA: TGCAGCGTACTGACTAGCGGGACCTACGAGCAGTACTTC. Translation gives CSVLTSGTYEQYF.

The chain recombines TRBV7-6 with TRBJ1-1; tentatively, D is TRBD1 (5 bases). Germline lookup yields CDR1 SGHVS and CDR2 FNYEAQ. The CDR3 runs 16 residues. Trimming cost V 1 base and J 1 base, with 13 bases left between them. The CDR3, as DNA: TGTGCCAGCAGCTTAGGACCAGCGGGGGGGAACACTGAAGCTTTCTTT. Amino acids: CASSLGPAGGNTEAFF.

This clonotype was counted between two and nine times. This sequence joins TRBV10-3 and TRBJ2-5, with a possible D match to TRBD2 (6 bases). This CDR3 comprises 14 residues. V lost 10 bases and J lost 3, with 18 bases in between. Germline V CDR1 and CDR2: ENHRY, SYGVKD. CDR3 sequence reads: CATRDSGSKETQYF. CDR3 nucleotide sequence: TGTGCCACCAGAGATAGCGGATCCAAAGAGACCCAGTACTTC.

V is TRBV19 and J is TRBJ2-5; D possibly corresponds to TRBD1 (7 bases). The germline CDR1 and CDR2 sequences are LNHDA and SQIVND (reference sequence). This CDR3 is 15 amino acids long. V was pared by 8 bases and J by 5 bases, with 21 bases between. The CDR3 loop is CASSPGGYVSETQYF. The CDR3 DNA follows: TGTGCCAGTTCTCCAGGGGGGTACGTTTCTGAGACCCAGTACTTC. The full variable domain, in which reference TRBV19 and TRBJ2-5 provide the parts outside the CDR3, is DGGITQSPKYLFRKEGQNVTLSCEQNLNHDAMYWYRQDPGQGLRLIYYSQIVNDFQKGDIAEGYSVSREKKESFPLTVTSAQKNPTAFYLCASSPGGYVSETQYFGPGTRLLVL.

This clonotype has a handful of counts. The V and J genes are TRBV11-3 and TRBJ2-1; 11 positions agree with TRBD2. The germline V gene encodes CDR1 SGHNT and CDR2 YENEEA. The CDR3 totals 17 residues. V lost 0 bases, J lost 7 bases, and 8 bases stayed unmatched. The CDR3 protein is CASSLDGASGRRNEQFF. DNA of the CDR3: TGTGCCAGCAGCTTAGATGGCGCTAGCGGGAGGAGGAATGAGCAGTTCTTC.

The rearrangement uses TRBV6-1 and TRBJ2-1; 8 nucleotides line up with TRBD2. With 8 bases clipped from V and 10 bases from J, the junction kept 10 bases outside the gene matches. Germline-derived CDR1 and CDR2 are MNHNS and SASEGT. The CDR3 spans 13 residues. The CDR3, as DNA: TGTGCCAGCCTACCGGCGGGGGGCAACGAGCAGTTCTTC. This sequence encodes CASLPAGGNEQFF.

The CDR3 DNA sequence: TGTGCCAGCAGCTTGGGGGCGCGGTACACCGGGGAGCTGTTTTTT. Translating it yields CASSLGARYTGELFF. The rearrangement joins TRBV11-1 to TRBJ2-2, with D perhaps TRBD1 (6 bases). The length of the CDR3 is 15 residues. Germline values: CDR1 SGHAT, CDR2 FQDESV (reference sequence). Trimming cost V 3 bases and J 3 bases, with 11 bases left between them.

This clonotype has at least ten counts. The chain recombines TRBV24-1 with TRBJ2-2, with D perhaps TRBD2 (5 bases). The CDR3 length is 15 residues. Deletions cut 2 bases from V and 4 bases from J, with 10 bases between. Germline V gene lookup returns CDR1 KGHDR and CDR2 SFDVKD. CDR3 region: CATSDSRTSTGELFF. The CDR3, as DNA: TGTGCCACCAGTGATTCCCGTACTAGCACCGGGGAGCTGTTTTTT.

This rearrangement joins TRBV6-2 or TRBV6-3 to TRBJ1-5, with TRBD1 as a possible D gene (5 bases). V lost 0 bases, J lost 6 bases, and 12 bases lay in between. CDR3 length: 15 amino acids. Germline values: CDR1 MNHEY, CDR2 SVGEGT. The CDR3 reads CASSYSRGRVQPQHF. The CDR3 DNA sequence: TGTGCCAGCAGTTACTCGAGGGGAAGGGTTCAGCCCCAGCATTTT.

This rearrangement joins TRBV3-1 to TRBJ2-7; TRBD2 aligns across 10 bases. This CDR3 spans 16 amino acids. The trim removed 4 bases at V and 0 bases at J, leaving 6 bases unmatched. The V gene's germline CDR1 is LGHDT and CDR2 YNNKEL (reference sequence). The CDR3 nucleotides read TGTGCCAGCAGCCGGACTAGCGGATTTAGCTCCTACGAGCAGTACTTC. Amino acids: CASSRTSGFSSYEQYF.

This sequence joins TRBV27 and TRBJ2-3; D is perhaps TRBD1 or TRBD2 (6 bases each). Looked up from germline, CDR1 is MNHEY and CDR2 is SMNVEV (reference sequence). The V end was cut by 7 bases, the J end by 0 bases, with 29 bases between. The CDR3 is made up of 20 amino acids. CDR3 nucleotide sequence: TGTGCCAGCACCTTTCGACGGTGGCGGGACACACACTCTAGCACAGATACGCAGTATTTT. As protein: CASTFRRWRDTHSSTDTQYF.

The table lists this clonotype with a count of one. The rearrangement joins TRBV5-6 to TRBJ2-7, with a weak D call TRBD1 (6 bases). The length of the CDR3 is 12 residues. In germline, CDR1 is SGHDT, CDR2 YYEEEE. V gave up 7 bases and J gave up 2 bases, with 10 bases separating them. CDR3 DNA: TGTGCCAGCCATGGACAGACCTACGAGCAGTACTTC. Protein sequence: CASHGQTYEQYF.

There are a few counts of this clonotype. J is TRBJ2-3 and V is TRBV10-3; D uncertain. This CDR3 region has 18 residues. Germline CDR1 reads ENHRY; CDR2 reads SYGVKD. The V gene lost 2 bases and the J gene lost 0 bases, with 18 bases spanning the gap. This CDR3 is CAISEPGLYYSSTDTQYF. The CDR3 region has the DNA TGTGCCATCAGTGAGCCCGGGCTGTACTATTCTAGCACAGATACGCAGTATTTT.

This clonotype was observed a handful of times. The CDR3 nucleotides are TGTGCCAGTAGTCTCCAGCGGGGGGGATACAATGAGCAGTTCTTC. Translating it yields CASSLQRGGYNEQFF. The chain combines TRBV19 with TRBJ2-1; 10 positions match TRBD2. After removal of 5 bases from V and 4 bases from J, the junction contained 5 bases not matched to a gene. The CDR3 length is 15 residues. Germline values: CDR1 LNHDA, CDR2 SQIVND (reference sequence).

This clonotype was picked up many times. The chain links TRBV20-1 to TRBJ2-3, with 10 bases fitting TRBD1. The CDR3 has 15 residues. With 4 bases clipped from V and 3 bases from J, the junction kept 7 bases outside the gene matches. Germline V gene lookup returns CDR1 DFQATT and CDR2 SNEGSKA (reference sequence). CDR3 nucleotide sequence: TGCAGTGCTAAACCGGGACAGGGGAGGACAGATACGCAGTATTTT. Residues: CSAKPGQGRTDTQYF.

Comment on this clonotype: A much larger clone differs from this one at a single base, so this may be a read error. This chain links TRBV7-3 with TRBJ2-3; D not resolved. This CDR3 spans 14 amino acids. From germline, CDR1 is SGHTA and CDR2 FQGTGA. Deletions cut 8 bases from V and 8 bases from J, with 20 bases between. For the CDR3, the DNA is TGTGCCAGCTCAAGAGGCAGGAACGCAGGTACGCAGTATTTT. It yields the protein CASSRGRNAGTQYF.

This clonotype was seen repeatedly, ten times or more. Just one base apart from a much larger clone, this may be a read error. The rearrangement uses TRBV11-2 and TRBJ2-7, with D uncertain. Trimming removed 3 bases from V and 0 bases from J, with 3 bases in between. Per germline, CDR1 SGHAT and CDR2 FQNNGV. CDR3 size: 12 residues. The CDR3: CASSLISYEQYF. The CDR3 DNA reads as TGTGCCAGCAGCTTGATCTCCTACGAGCAGTACTTC.

This clonotype appeared a few times. In nucleotides, the CDR3 is TGTGCCAGCAAATCAGGCGGGTTCGACGAGCAGTACTTC. This gives the protein CASKSGGFDEQYF. The J gene is TRBJ2-7, the V gene TRBV28; tentative D call: TRBD2 (5 bases). The germline V and J ends were trimmed by 7 bases and 5 bases, with 15 bases remaining between them. The germline gives CDR1 MDHEN, CDR2 SYDVKM. The CDR3 length is 13 residues. Based on the CDR3 plus reference TRBV28 and TRBJ2-7, the full variable domain is DVKVTQSSRYLVKRTGEKVFLECVQDMDHENMFWYRQDPGLGLRLIYFSYDVKMKEKGDIPEGYSVSREKKERFSLILESASTNQTSMYLCASKSGGFDEQYFGPGTRLTVT.

This clonotype was detected many times. The J gene is TRBJ2-3, the V gene TRBV28; D not certain. The CDR3 extends over 15 amino acids. Germline V gene lookup returns CDR1 MDHEN and CDR2 SYDVKM. V lost 5 bases and J lost 1, with 13 bases in between. The CDR3 coding sequence is TGTGCCAGCAGTCCACCTCAGACGGGCACAGATACGCAGTATTTT. This sequence encodes CASSPPQTGTDTQYF.

This clonotype was picked up a small number of times. V and J are TRBV14 and TRBJ2-1, with 7 bases fitting TRBD1. The germline V gene encodes CDR1 SGHDN and CDR2 FVKESK. The V gene end was trimmed by 5 bases and the J gene end by 0 bases; junction bases not matched to a gene: 4. The CDR3 is 15 amino acids. This CDR3 reads CASSGDSLSYNEQFF. As DNA, the CDR3 is TGTGCCAGCAGCGGGGACAGCCTCTCCTACAATGAGCAGTTCTTC.

This clonotype was counted many times. This chain joins TRBV27 and TRBJ2-3, with D possibly matching TRBD2 (7 bases). This CDR3 contains 15 residues. Germline assignment: CDR1 MNHEY and CDR2 SMNVEV (reference sequence). V lost 2 bases, J lost 8 bases, and 17 bases lay in between. The CDR3 DNA reads TGTGCCAGCAGTTTAAATGGGGGGGCGCGAGCTACGCAGTATTTT. Protein: CASSLNGGARATQYF.

This clonotype was detected ten times or more. The rearrangement links TRBV6-1 to TRBJ2-5; no clear D. The ends were cut back, 6 bases at V and 0 bases at J, with 17 bases in the middle. Germline loops: CDR1 MNHNS, CDR2 SASEGT. The CDR3 runs 16 residues. The CDR3 DNA reads as TGTGCCAGCAGGCGCGGAATGGCAACGTACCAAGAGACCCAGTACTTC. Amino acid sequence: CASRRGMATYQETQYF.

This clonotype has just one count. The V and J genes are TRBV11-2 and TRBJ2-7, with 10 bases that match TRBD1. Germline values: CDR1 SGHAT, CDR2 FQNNGV. The CDR3 contains 14 residues. Trimming removed 7 bases from V and 2 bases from J; junction bases left unmatched: 5. The CDR3 DNA follows: TGTGCCAGCAAAGGCGGACAGGGGGCCTACGAGCAGTACTTC. Encoded protein: CASKGGQGAYEQYF.